This entry features one T cell receptor beta chain sequence. The sample holds a few counts of this clone. The antigen it binds to is not known. One base away there is no much larger clone; base qualities are not given. This sample is part of a study of CD8+ T cells in alopecia areata (dated 2018 in TCRdb). In the study overall: The treated patients took part in an open-label pilot trial in which moderate-to-severe alopecia areata was treated with oral tofacitinib at 5 to 10 mg twice daily. Patients received tofacitinib for 6 to 18 months and were then followed off drug for 6 months to check for delayed response and recurrence. The study used high-throughput TCRbeta sequencing to examine T cell clonal expansion in alopecia areata, in both the C3H/HeJ mouse model and human patients. TCRbeta CDR3 regions were amplified by immunoSEQ multiplex PCR using 35 Vbeta forward and 13 Jbeta reverse primers. Disease severity in treated patients was measured with the SALT score, which quantifies the percentage of affected scalp surface area. Clonality in the scalp was compared among normal scalp (n=4), patchy alopecia areata scalp (n=8), and alopecia totalis/universalis scalp (n=8). Tofacitinib-treated patients had biopsies at baseline and at 4 and 24 weeks of treatment, with a later scalp biopsy in several patients. On the human side, TCRbeta sequencing was run on scalp tissue and on sorted CD4+ and CD8+ peripheral blood T cells from healthy controls and from alopecia areata patients with either patchy or totalis/universalis disease. RNA was obtained with the PAXgene miRNA kit for fixed scalp, the miRNeasy kit for PBMCs, and the RNeasy kit for mouse skin.

Points the paper makes about the study in general: Compared with normal scalp, lesional scalp had higher clonality and more expanded CD8+ clones, particularly in alopecia totalis/universalis, a pattern that suggests antigenic drive. Unlike mouse skin, where gammadelta T cells dominate, normal human skin contains resident alphabeta T cells that get sequenced too, which complicates analysis of the scalp TCR repertoire. Because the treated cohort was small and included a single nonresponder, larger studies are needed to assess links between baseline CD8+ expansion and response. With tofacitinib, both scalp clonality and the number of expanded CD8+ clones among the top 100 scalp clones went down significantly. During tofacitinib treatment, many expanded lesional clones remained in scalp and blood, and this persistence may partly explain relapse after treatment is stopped. Shared TCR sequences between patients were less evident than in mice, which may be partly attributable to HLA diversity in the patient population.

In the paper's terms, the time point label means: around 26 weeks on oral tofacitinib. The intended sense of this specimen's treatment or condition label: oral pan-JAK inhibitor, 5-10 mg twice daily. Lesional scalp punch biopsies and peripheral blood were obtained from alopecia areata patients. PBMCs were isolated by density centrifugation and stained for CD3, CD4 and CD8, after which CD4+ and CD8+ T cells were sorted on a FACSAria. Library preparation used the immunoSEQ multiplex PCR assay. RNA was extracted from all samples and reverse transcribed into cDNA, which served as template for TCR sequencing. SuperScript III was used to make first-strand cDNA, primed with a 2:1 mix of oligo-dT and random hexamers. A synthetic immune receptor repertoire was used to gauge amplification bias, and whatever bias remained was removed computationally. Per the authors' processing: After raw reads were preprocessed to remove errors, the CDR3 was defined following IMGT conventions as running from the conserved cysteine to phenylalanine. Clonality was computed by normalizing Shannon entropy by log2 of the number of productive unique TCRs and subtracting the result from 1. Whether each scalp clone was CD4 or CD8 was inferred by checking scalp TCRbeta sequences against the CD4 and CD8 repertoires from sorted blood. TCRdb retrieved this table from immuneACCESS and kept in-frame rearrangements only. Not all clones are present; in checked studies, unresolved V genes account for under half, and no reason is known for the remainder. The D gene and trimming were derived from the DNA, and the V and J assignments and clone size from that table. Within this sample are 80,000 to 95,000 clones, with 40% to 50% of them counted one time only. The top ten constitute less than 20% of the sample.

The sequence derives from a human donor with alopecia areata. The sample was CD8+ T cells sorted from blood, taken at week 24, from a patient treated with tofacitinib.

The DNA sequence is TGTGCCAGCAGCTTGGACGGGGGGAGCAATCAGCCCCAGCATTTT. The resulting protein is CASSLDGGSNQPQHF. The rearrangement joined TRBV5-6 to TRBJ1-5; the D gene is possibly TRBD1, with 5 bases matching. Taken from cysteine to phenylalanine, the CDR3 has 15 residues. The entry retains the CDR3 DNA only, 45 bases that are in frame from base 1. V loses 0 bases of germline sequence and J loses 1 base, and the interval between the two ends is 8 bases. CDR1 and CDR2, looked up from the germline V gene, are SGHDT and YYEEEE.